A selection of T cell receptor beta chains follows, all from one sample in a study of follicular helper T cells after annual influenza vaccination. This table comes from immunoSEQ multiplex PCR, and its TCRdb copy is limited to in-frame clones, with some not included. The table lists about 11,000 clones, roughly 77% of them singletons. Specimen: CXCR5- memory CD4+ T cells sorted from blood, collected on the day of influenza vaccination. These receptors were taken from an adult who received the influenza vaccine. The CDR3 runs from the conserved cysteine through the conserved F or W. A D gene is named only where the DNA matches it firmly. Clone size is given for some rows only: seen once, a few or many times, or a class if the clone is expanded.

>TRBJ2-1|-|-|TRBV6-5
TGTGCCAGCAGCCTCCTCCGGGACTCCTACAATGAGCAGTTCTTC
CASSLLRDSYNEQFF
>TRBJ2-5|-|-|TRBV30
TGTGCCTGGAGAGGGAGTAACCAAGAGACCCAGTACTTC
CAWRGSNQETQYF
>TRBJ2-3|-|-|TRBV5-1
TGCGCCAGCCGAGGGAGGACAGACACAGATACGCAGTATTTT
CASRGRTDTDTQYF
>TRBJ1-1|-|-|TRBV28
TGTGCCAGCAGTTTCTCGTGGCAGTTGAACACTGAAGCTTTCTTT
CASSFSWQLNTEAFF
>TRBJ1-5|-|-|TRBV19
TGTGCCAGTAGTATCGGGGAGAGCAATCAGCCCCAGCATTTT
CASSIGESNQPQHF
>TRBJ2-7|-|-|TRBV28
TGTGCCAGCATCCCCGGGGGCCCCTCCTACGAGCAGTACTTC
CASIPGGPSYEQYF
>TRBJ1-6|-|few|TRBV7-3
TGTGCCAGCAGCGACTACAGGGTTTCTTCACCCCTCCACTTT
CASSDYRVSSPLHF
>TRBJ2-3|-|-|TRBV19
TGTGCCAGTAGTACCCCGTTCAGCACAGATACGCAGTATTTT
CASSTPFSTDTQYF
>TRBJ1-3|-|-|TRBV28
-
CASSSGPAANSGNTIYF
>TRBJ1-2|TRBD1|-|TRBV28
TGTGCCAGCAGCTCCGACGGGGACAGTCTTATCTACACCTTC
CASSSDGDSLIYTF
>TRBJ1-1|-|-|TRBV28
TGTGCCAGCACCCAGGACACCAACACTGAAGCTTTCTTT
CASTQDTNTEAFF
>TRBJ2-7|TRBD2|-|TRBV4-1
TGCGCCAGCAGCCCCCCGGGGGAGGGGAAAGGCGAGCAGTACTTC
CASSPPGEGKGEQYF
>TRBJ1-1|-|-|TRBV30
TGTGCATCTGAACCCGGGGTGGGAGCTTTCTTT
CASEPGVGAFF
>TRBJ1-4|TRBD1|few|TRBV5-5
TGTGCCAGCAGCCCACAGGGGCCTAATGAAAAACTGTTTTTT
CASSPQGPNEKLFF
>TRBJ1-1|-|-|TRBV28
TGTGCCAGCAGTGGAGGTGGTGGCTTTGGGGTATCTGAAGCTTTCTTT
CASSGGGGFGVSEAFF
>TRBJ2-7|-|-|TRBV7-2
TGTGCCAGCAGTAGGGACATGAGCTACGAGCAGTACTTC
CASSRDMSYEQYF
>TRBJ2-5|-|-|TRBV7-2
TGTGCCAGCAGCATTGGACTATACCAAGAGACCCAGTACTTC
CASSIGLYQETQYF
>TRBJ1-4|-|-|TRBV30
TGTGCCTGGAGTTCGACAGTTCTTACTGATGAAAAACTGTTTTTT
CAWSSTVLTDEKLFF
>TRBJ2-3|TRBD2|-|TRBV5-4
TGTGCCAGCAGCTTAGCGGGAGGCCGCACAGATACGCAGTATTTT
CASSLAGGRTDTQYF
>TRBJ1-1|-|-|TRBV10-3
TGTGCCATCAGTGAGTCGAATGTGGGGACTGAAGCTTTCTTT
CAISESNVGTEAFF
>TRBJ1-2|TRBD1|-|TRBV23-1
TGCGCCAGCATAACGGACAGGGCCAATGGCTACACCTTC
CASITDRANGYTF
>TRBJ2-7|-|-|TRBV4-2
TGTGCCAGCAGCCAAGATGGGGGCTCCTACGAGCAGTACTTC
CASSQDGGSYEQYF
>TRBJ2-7|-|once|TRBV4-2
TGTGCCAGCAGCCAACGGAGCAGGCAAGCCTACGAGCAGTACTTC
CASSQRSRQAYEQYF
>TRBJ2-1|TRBD1|few|TRBV7-9
TGTGCCAGCAGCGCCACCGGGACAGGGTACAATGAGCAGTTCTTC
CASSATGTGYNEQFF
>TRBJ1-1|-|-|TRBV18
TGTGCCAGCTCACTCTACCGACAGAATGAAGCTTTCTTT
CASSLYRQNEAFF
>TRBJ1-2|-|-|TRBV30
TGTGCCTGGAGCTCGAACTATGGCTACACCTTC
CAWSSNYGYTF
>TRBJ2-7|-|once|TRBV11-2
TGTGCCAGCAGCTTAGATGTGGCAGGGGACGAACAGTACTTC
CASSLDVAGDEQYF
>TRBJ2-4|-|-|TRBV7-2
TGTGCCAGCAGCTTAGGACAGGCGAACATTCAGTACTTC
CASSLGQANIQYF
>TRBJ2-5|-|-|TRBV7-9
TGTGCCAGCAGCAACACAGGGTTATGGGAGACCCAGTACTTC
CASSNTGLWETQYF
>TRBJ2-1|TRBD2|-|TRBV9
TGTGCCAGCAGCGAACTAGCGGGGGGCTACAATGAGCAGTTCTTC
CASSELAGGYNEQFF
>TRBJ1-5|-|once|TRBV30
TGTGCCTGGAGTGCCAGTTATAGCAATCAGCCCCAGCATTTT
CAWSASYSNQPQHF
>TRBJ2-1|-|once|TRBV9
TGTGCCAGCAGCGTTGGGGGAACCTACAATGAGCAGTTCTTC
CASSVGGTYNEQFF
>TRBJ1-3|TRBD1|-|TRBV9
TGTGCCAGCAGCGTAGGTGGCAGGGGGCAGGCTGGAAACACCATATATTTT
CASSVGGRGQAGNTIYF
>TRBJ1-1|-|once|TRBV5-1
TGCGCCAGCAGCTTGGGAACAGGTCTGAACACTGAAGCTTTCTTT
CASSLGTGLNTEAFF
>TRBJ1-2|-|-|TRBV19
TGTGCCAGTAGTACTATGGACGGTGACTATGGCTACACCTTC
CASSTMDGDYGYTF
>TRBJ2-1|-|-|TRBV7-3
TGTGCCAGCAGCCCCGGGACCCATCCTACCGATGAGCAGTTCTTC
CASSPGTHPTDEQFF
>TRBJ2-7|-|-|TRBV4-3
TGCGCCAGCAGCCAAGGAGATGGCACACGGTGGGCCGAGCAGTACTTC
CASSQGDGTRWAEQYF
>TRBJ1-4|TRBD1|few|TRBV5-1
TGCGCCAGCAGCCAGGGACAGGGGCTTTCAACTAATGAAAAACTGTTTTTT
CASSQGQGLSTNEKLFF
>TRBJ1-6|TRBD1|-|TRBV18
TGTGCCAGCTCACCAATGACAGGGGGCGCCATGAGTTCCCTCCACTTT
CASSPMTGGAMSSLHF
>TRBJ2-3|-|-|TRBV5-1
TGCGCCAGCAGCTTGGGGGCCCGCCAAGATACGCAGTATTTT
CASSLGARQDTQYF
>TRBJ1-3|-|-|TRBV2
TGTGCCAGCAGCGGGGAGGGAACGAGAAACACCATATATTTT
CASSGEGTRNTIYF
>TRBJ2-7|TRBD1|-|TRBV4-1
TGCGCCAGCAGCCAAACCGGGACAGGGCCCTTTTCCTACGAGCAGTACTTC
CASSQTGTGPFSYEQYF
>TRBJ1-2|-|-|TRBV7-3
TGTGCCAGCAGCTTGGACGGAAATTATGGCTACACCTTC
CASSLDGNYGYTF
>TRBJ1-4|TRBD1|-|TRBV6-1
TGTGCCAGCAGTGCCGGGACAGTTAATGAAAAACTGTTTTTT
CASSAGTVNEKLFF
>TRBJ2-7|-|-|TRBV7-2
TGTGCCAGCAGCTTGAGGCAGGGCTCGAGATTCTACGAGCAGTACTTC
CASSLRQGSRFYEQYF
>TRBJ2-1|TRBD1|-|TRBV6-6
TGTGCCAGCAGTCCCACCCCAGGGGGCCCGAACAATGAGCAGTTCTTC
CASSPTPGGPNNEQFF
>TRBJ2-1|TRBD2|-|TRBV4-3
TGCGCCAGCAGCCCCCGAAGCGGGGGTTACAATGAGCAGTTCTTC
CASSPRSGGYNEQFF
>TRBJ2-7|-|few|TRBV4-3
TGCGCCAGCAGCCGGTCAGGGCTTCCCTACGAGCAGTACTTC
CASSRSGLPYEQYF
>TRBJ1-4|-|-|TRBV6-1
TGTGCCAGCAGTTCGGGATCTCCCTATGAAAAACTGTTTTTT
CASSSGSPYEKLFF
>TRBJ1-5|-|-|TRBV28
TGTGCCAGCAGCGCCGTCGTAGGGGGCAATCAGCCCCAGCATTTT
CASSAVVGGNQPQHF